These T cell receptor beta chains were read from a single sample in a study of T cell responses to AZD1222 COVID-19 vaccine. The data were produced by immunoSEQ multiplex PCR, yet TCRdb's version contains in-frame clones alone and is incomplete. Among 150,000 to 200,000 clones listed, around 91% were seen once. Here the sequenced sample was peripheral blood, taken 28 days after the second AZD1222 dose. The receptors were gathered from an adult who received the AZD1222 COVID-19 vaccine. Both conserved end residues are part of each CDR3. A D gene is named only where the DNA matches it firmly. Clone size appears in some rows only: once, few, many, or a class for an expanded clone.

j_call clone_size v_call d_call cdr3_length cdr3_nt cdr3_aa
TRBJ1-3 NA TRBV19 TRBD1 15 TGTGCCAGTAGTGCGACGGACAGGGCTGGAAACACCATATATTTT CASSATDRAGNTIYF
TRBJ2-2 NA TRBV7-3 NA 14 TGTGCCAGCAGCTTAGGCTCTAACACCGGGGAGCTGTTTTTT CASSLGSNTGELFF
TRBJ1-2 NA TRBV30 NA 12 TGTGCCTGGACAGGGTCGGCCTATGGCTACACCTTC CAWTGSAYGYTF
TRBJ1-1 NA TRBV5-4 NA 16 TGTGCCAGCAGCTTGGGGGGGATGGGACTGAACACTGAAGCTTTCTTT CASSLGGMGLNTEAFF
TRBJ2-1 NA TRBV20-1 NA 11 TGCAGTGCAGACCAGAGTGGGGGGCAGTTCTTC CSADQSGGQFF
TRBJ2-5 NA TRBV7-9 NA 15 TGTGCCAGCAGCGCGTACGAGGGGCCCTCTGGCCCCCAGTACTTC CASSAYEGPSGPQYF
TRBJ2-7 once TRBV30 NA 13 TGTGCCTGGAGTGGGGGGGCTCGCGACGAGCAGTACTTC CAWSGGARDEQYF
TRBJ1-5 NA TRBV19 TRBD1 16 TGTGCCAGTACCCAGGGGGGGGAGGGCCCCAATCAGCCCCAGCATTTT CASTQGGEGPNQPQHF
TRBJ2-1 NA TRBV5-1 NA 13 TGCGCCAGCAGCCGCAATAGTGGGCTTGAGCAGTTCTTC CASSRNSGLEQFF
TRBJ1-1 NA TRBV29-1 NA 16 TGCAGCGTTCAGGTACAGGGTTGGTATAGAAGCACTGAAGCTTTCTTT CSVQVQGWYRSTEAFF
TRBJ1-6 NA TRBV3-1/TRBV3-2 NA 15 TGTGCCAGCAGCCAAGGACTAGGGATCAATTCACCCCTCCACTTT CASSQGLGINSPLHF
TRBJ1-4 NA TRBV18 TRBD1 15 TGTGCCAGCTCCCGGACCGGGACAGGAAATGAAAAACTGTTTTTT CASSRTGTGNEKLFF
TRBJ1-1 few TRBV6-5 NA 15 TGTGCCAGCAGGTCGGGCTTCTTGGTGGGCACTGAAGCTTTCTTT CASRSGFLVGTEAFF
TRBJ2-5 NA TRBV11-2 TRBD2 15 TGTGCCAGCAGCCACCGCATAGGGAGGGAAGAGACCCAGTACTTC CASSHRIGREETQYF
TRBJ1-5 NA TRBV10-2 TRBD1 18 TGCGCCAGCAGTGAGAGGGGGACAGGCCTCGGTGGGAATCAGCCCCAGCATTTT CASSERGTGLGGNQPQHF
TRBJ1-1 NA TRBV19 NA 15 TGTGCCAGTAACCCCGGGACCCCAAAGGCCCCTGAAGCTTTCTTT CASNPGTPKAPEAFF
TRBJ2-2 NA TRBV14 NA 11 TGTGCCAGCAGACACCGGGCGGAGCTGTTTTTT CASRHRAELFF
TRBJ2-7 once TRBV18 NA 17 TGTGCCAGCTCACCAAACCAGGGCGGCCAAACCGGGGGCGAGCAGTACTTC CASSPNQGGQTGGEQYF
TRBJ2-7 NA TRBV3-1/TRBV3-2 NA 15 TGTGCCAGCAGCCAACCGGGACTCACCTCCTACGAGCAGTACTTC CASSQPGLTSYEQYF
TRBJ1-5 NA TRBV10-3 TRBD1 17 TGTGCCTCGATGCCCGGGACAGGGGTTTTTGGCAATCAGCCCCAGCATTTT CASMPGTGVFGNQPQHF
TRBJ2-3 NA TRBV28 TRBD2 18 TGTGCCAGCAGCGCCCTCGTCGTATGGCGGGGGGGCACAGATACGCAGTATTTT CASSALVVWRGGTDTQYF
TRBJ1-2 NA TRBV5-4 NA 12 TGTGCCAGCAGCTTGGGGGGTTATGGCTACACCTTC CASSLGGYGYTF
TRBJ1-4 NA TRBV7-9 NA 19 TGTGCCAGCAGCCCAGGAAAAGGCCTACTCAGGGCCGTGAATGAAAAACTGTTTTTT CASSPGKGLLRAVNEKLFF
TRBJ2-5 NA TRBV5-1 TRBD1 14 TGCGCCAGCAGCATGGGACAGTCTCAAGAGACCCAGTACTTC CASSMGQSQETQYF
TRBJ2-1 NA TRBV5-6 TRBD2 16 TGTGCCAGCAGCAGAAGACTAGCGGGGGTAGGGAATGAGCAGTTCTTC CASSRRLAGVGNEQFF
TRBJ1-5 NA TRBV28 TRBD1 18 TGTGCCAGCAGACGGACAGGGGGGGTCTTGTATAGCAATCAGCCCCAGCATTTT CASRRTGGVLYSNQPQHF
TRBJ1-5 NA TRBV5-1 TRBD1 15 TGCGCCAGCAGCCCGACAGGGGAAGACAATCAGCCCCAGCATTTT CASSPTGEDNQPQHF
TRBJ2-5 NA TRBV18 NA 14 TGTGCCAGCTCAACGAGGAACGGTCAAGAGACCCAGTACTTC CASSTRNGQETQYF
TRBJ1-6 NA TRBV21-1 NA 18 TGTGCCAGCAGCAAAGAGGGGGTTACACACCGGCGGGGTTCACCCCTCCACTTT CASSKEGVTHRRGSPLHF
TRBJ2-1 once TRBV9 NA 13 TGTGCCAGCAGCGTTGCAGGGGAGAATGAGCAGTTCTTC CASSVAGENEQFF
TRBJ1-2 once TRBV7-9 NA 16 TGTGCCAGCAGCTTAGGAGGGTCCGCAGGGTCGGGTGGCTACACCTTC CASSLGGSAGSGGYTF
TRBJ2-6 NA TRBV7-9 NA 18 TGTGCCAGCAGCTTATATGCTTCGGGGCGGTCTGGGGCCAACGTCCTGACTTTC CASSLYASGRSGANVLTF
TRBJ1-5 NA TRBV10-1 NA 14 TGCGCCAGCAGTGGGTCCAAAGGCAATCAGCCCCAGCATTTT CASSGSKGNQPQHF
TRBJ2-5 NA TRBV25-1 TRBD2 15 TGTGCCAGCAGCCCCGGGACTAGCCTACAAGAGACCCAGTACTTC CASSPGTSLQETQYF
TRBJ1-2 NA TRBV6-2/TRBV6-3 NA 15 TGTGCCAGCAGCCCTAGGGGAGGGGCTAACTATGGCTACACCTTC CASSPRGGANYGYTF
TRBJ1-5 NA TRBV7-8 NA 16 TGTGCCAGCAGCTTAGGGGATTGGTATAGCAATCAGCCCCAGCATTTT CASSLGDWYSNQPQHF
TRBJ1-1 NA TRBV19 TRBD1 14 TGTGCCACAAAAAGACAGGGTTGGGACACTGAAGCTTTCTTT CATKRQGWDTEAFF
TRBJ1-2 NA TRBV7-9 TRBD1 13 TGTGCCAGCAGCCCCGACAGGGGCTATGGCTACACCTTC CASSPDRGYGYTF
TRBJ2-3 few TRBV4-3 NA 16 TGCGCCAGCAGCCAAGGGACGGGGATGAGCACAGATACGCAGTATTTT CASSQGTGMSTDTQYF
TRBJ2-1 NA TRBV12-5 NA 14 TGTGCTAGTAACAAGGGGCTAGCCTCCAATGAGCAGTTCTTC CASNKGLASNEQFF
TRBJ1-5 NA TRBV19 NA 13 TGTGCCAGTAGTATAGGAAGAAGTGAGCCCCAGCATTTT CASSIGRSEPQHF
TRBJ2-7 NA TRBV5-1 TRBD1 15 TGCGCCAGCAGCCGCGGGACAGGGAGCTCCTACGAGCAGTACTTC CASSRGTGSSYEQYF
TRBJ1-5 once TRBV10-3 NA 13 TGTGCCATCAGTGACAGGGAAGATCAGCCCCAGCATTTT CAISDREDQPQHF
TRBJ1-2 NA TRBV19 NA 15 TGTGCCAGTAGCATCACCCACAGGGCGGGGGATGGCTACACCTTC CASSITHRAGDGYTF
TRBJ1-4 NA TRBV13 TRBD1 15 TGTGCCAGCAGCTCTCAGGGGGCCGATAATGAAAAACTGTTTTTT CASSSQGADNEKLFF
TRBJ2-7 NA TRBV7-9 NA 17 TGTGCCAGCAGCCGTCCGCCGGTGGACTCCACCAGTTTAGAGCAGTACTTC CASSRPPVDSTSLEQYF
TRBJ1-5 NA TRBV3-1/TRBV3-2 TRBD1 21 TGTGCCAGCAGCCAAGAAGATTGGAGGGGACAGGGGGCTTTTGGCAATCAGCCCCAGCATTTT CASSQEDWRGQGAFGNQPQHF
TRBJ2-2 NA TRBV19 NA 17 TGTGCCAGTAGTATAACAAGGACAGCCTGGGGCACCGGGGAGCTGTTTTTT CASSITRTAWGTGELFF
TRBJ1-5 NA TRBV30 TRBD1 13 TGTGCCTGGAATCAGGGGGCGGATCAGCCCCAGCATTTT CAWNQGADQPQHF
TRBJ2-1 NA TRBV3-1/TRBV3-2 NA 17 TGTGCCAGCAGCCAAGAGGGAGAACTAGCCTTCTACAATGAGCAGTTCTTC CASSQEGELAFYNEQFF
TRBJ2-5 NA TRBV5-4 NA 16 TGTGCCAGCAGCCCCGGGGGGGACAGATCGCAAGAGACCCAGTACTTC CASSPGGDRSQETQYF
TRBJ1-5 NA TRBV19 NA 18 TGTGCCAGTAGTACACTCCCCACAGGGACCCTAAGCAATCAGCCCCAGCATTTT CASSTLPTGTLSNQPQHF
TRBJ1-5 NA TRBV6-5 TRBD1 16 TGTGCCAGCAGTTATAGGTGGACAGGCGGTAATCAGCCCCAGCATTTT CASSYRWTGGNQPQHF